This T cell receptor (beta chain) was obtained from a study of T cell responses to AZD1222 COVID-19 vaccine. Study-wide background: Whether given at about 4 or about 12 weeks, second doses were pooled.

V lost 6 bases to trimming and J lost 2 bases; unmatched junction nucleotides: 7. The CDR3 runs to 16 residues. The V gene's germline CDR1 is MDHEN and CDR2 SYDVKM. Data came from immunoSEQ multiplex PCR; TCRdb stores just in-frame clones and leaves some out. This table has 140,000 to 150,000 clones, around 90% appearing once. The chain joins TRBV28 to TRBJ2-2; 9 bases line up with TRBD1. The clonotype comes from an adult in good health. The input for sequencing was peripheral blood, taken on day 0 of AZD1222 vaccination. Here the CDR3 DNA reads TGTGCCAGCAGCAGACTCACAGGGGGCAACACCGGGGAGCTGTTTTTT. This sequence encodes CASSRLTGGNTGELFF.